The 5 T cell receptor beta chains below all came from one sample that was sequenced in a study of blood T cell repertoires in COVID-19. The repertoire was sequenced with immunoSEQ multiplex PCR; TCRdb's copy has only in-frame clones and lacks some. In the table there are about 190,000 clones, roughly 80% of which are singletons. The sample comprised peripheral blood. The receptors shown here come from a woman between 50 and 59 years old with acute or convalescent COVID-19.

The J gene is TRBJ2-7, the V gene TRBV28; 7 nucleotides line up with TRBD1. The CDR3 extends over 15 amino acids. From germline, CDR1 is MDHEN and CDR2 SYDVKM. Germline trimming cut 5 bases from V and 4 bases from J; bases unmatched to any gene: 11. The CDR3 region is CASSPRRGSPYEQYF. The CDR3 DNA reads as TGTGCCAGCAGTCCACGCAGGGGGTCCCCTTACGAGCAGTACTTC. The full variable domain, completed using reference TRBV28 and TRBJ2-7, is DVKVTQSSRYLVKRTGEKVFLECVQDMDHENMFWYRQDPGLGLRLIYFSYDVKMKEKGDIPEGYSVSREKKERFSLILESASTNQTSMYLCASSPRRGSPYEQYFGPGTRLTVT.

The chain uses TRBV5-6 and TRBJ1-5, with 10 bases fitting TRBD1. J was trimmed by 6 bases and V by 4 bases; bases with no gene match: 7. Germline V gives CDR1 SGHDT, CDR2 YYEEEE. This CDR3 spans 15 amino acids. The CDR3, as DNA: TGTGCCAGCAGCCCGGGGACAGGGGACGGTCAGCCCCAGCATTTT. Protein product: CASSPGTGDGQPQHF.

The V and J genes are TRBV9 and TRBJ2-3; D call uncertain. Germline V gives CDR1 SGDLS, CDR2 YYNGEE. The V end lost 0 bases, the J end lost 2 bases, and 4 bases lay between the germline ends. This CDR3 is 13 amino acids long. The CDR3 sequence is CASSVGATDTQYF. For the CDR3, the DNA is TGTGCCAGCAGCGTAGGCGCCACAGATACGCAGTATTTT.

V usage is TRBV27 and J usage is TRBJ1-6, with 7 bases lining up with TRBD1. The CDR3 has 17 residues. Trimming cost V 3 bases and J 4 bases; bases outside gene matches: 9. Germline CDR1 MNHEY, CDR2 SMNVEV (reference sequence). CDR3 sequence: CASSFTQGGGYNSPLHF. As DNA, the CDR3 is TGTGCCAGCAGTTTCACTCAGGGGGGAGGTTATAATTCACCCCTCCACTTT.

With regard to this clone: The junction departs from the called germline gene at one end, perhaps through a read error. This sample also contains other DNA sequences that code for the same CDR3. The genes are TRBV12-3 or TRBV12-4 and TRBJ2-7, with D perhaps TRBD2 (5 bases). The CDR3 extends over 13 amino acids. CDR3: CASSLAGGYEQYF. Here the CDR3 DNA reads TGTGCCAGCAGCTTAGCAGGCGGGTACGAGCAGTACTTC.